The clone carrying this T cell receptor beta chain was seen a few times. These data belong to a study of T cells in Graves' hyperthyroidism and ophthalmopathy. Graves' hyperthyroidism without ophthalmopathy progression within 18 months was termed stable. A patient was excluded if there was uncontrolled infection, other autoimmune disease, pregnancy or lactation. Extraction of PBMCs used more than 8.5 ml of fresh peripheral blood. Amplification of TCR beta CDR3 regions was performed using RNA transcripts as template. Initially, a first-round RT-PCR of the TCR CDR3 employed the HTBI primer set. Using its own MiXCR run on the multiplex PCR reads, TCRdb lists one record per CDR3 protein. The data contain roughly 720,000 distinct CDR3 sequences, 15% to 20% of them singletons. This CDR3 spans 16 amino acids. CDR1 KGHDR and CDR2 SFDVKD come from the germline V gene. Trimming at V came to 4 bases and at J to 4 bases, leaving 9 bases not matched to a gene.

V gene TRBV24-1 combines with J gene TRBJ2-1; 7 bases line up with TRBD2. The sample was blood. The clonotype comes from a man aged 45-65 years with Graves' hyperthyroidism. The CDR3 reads CATSDPGLGVYNEQFF. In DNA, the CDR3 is TGTGCCACCAGTGACCCCGGACTAGGGGTTTACAATGAGCAGTTCTTC.